Below, one T cell receptor (beta chain) is given with its context. Its antigen is as yet unknown. The CDR3 has 14 amino acids. V was trimmed by 5 bases and J by 4 bases, leaving 15 bases between them. CDR1 and CDR2 from the germline V gene are SGHTA and FQGNSA. Unique molecular identifiers were used in preparing the TCRbeta library. TCRdb independently ran MiXCR on the PCR reads; one entry per CDR3 protein. Here the sample spans about 400,000 distinct CDR3 sequences, roughly 16% being singletons. This sample was taken from a study of T-cell reconstitution after alpha-beta-depleted transplantation in children. Regarding the study as a whole: Several hundred expanded graft clones reportedly supplied alpha-beta T cells about two months after transplant. Some patients showed high day-60 TCRbeta diversity, which derived from surviving recipient T cells and thymic progenitors.

The clonotype originates from a boy less than two years old who had a stem cell transplant for Wiskott-Aldrich syndrome, so the T cells may come from the graft donor. This chain links TRBV7-2 with TRBJ2-7, with a possible D match to TRBD2 (5 bases). The sequencing here drew on PBMCs, mostly from graft donor cells, taken 360 days after TCRalphabeta/CD19-depleted stem cell transplant. The CDR3 here is CASSPGPQRYEQYF. Written as DNA, the CDR3 is TGTGCCAGCAGCCCCGGGCCCCAGCGGTACGAGCAGTACTTC.